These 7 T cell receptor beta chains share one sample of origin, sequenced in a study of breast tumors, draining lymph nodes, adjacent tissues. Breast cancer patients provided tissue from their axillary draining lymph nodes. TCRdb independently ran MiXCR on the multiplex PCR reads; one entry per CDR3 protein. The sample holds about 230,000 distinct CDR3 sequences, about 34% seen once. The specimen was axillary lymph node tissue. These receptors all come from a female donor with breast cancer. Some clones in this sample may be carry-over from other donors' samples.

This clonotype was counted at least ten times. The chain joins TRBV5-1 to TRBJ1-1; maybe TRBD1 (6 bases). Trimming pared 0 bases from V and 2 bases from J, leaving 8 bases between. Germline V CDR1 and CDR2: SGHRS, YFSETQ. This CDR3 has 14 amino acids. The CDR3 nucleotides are TGCGCCAGCAGCTTGGGAGGGGGAAACACTGAAGCTTTCTTT. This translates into CASSLGGGNTEAFF.

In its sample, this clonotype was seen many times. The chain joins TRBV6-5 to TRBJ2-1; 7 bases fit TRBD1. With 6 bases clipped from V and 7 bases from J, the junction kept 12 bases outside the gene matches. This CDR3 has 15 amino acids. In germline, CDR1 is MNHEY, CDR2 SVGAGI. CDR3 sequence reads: CASRSGTASGNEQFF. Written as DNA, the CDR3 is TGTGCCAGCAGATCCGGGACAGCGTCAGGAAATGAGCAGTTCTTC.

The CDR3 spells CRWEGETQYF. The CDR3 bases are TGCAGGTGGGAGGGGGAGACCCAGTACTTC. The chain joins TRBV20-1 to TRBJ2-5; 7 nucleotides align to TRBD2. The CDR3 runs to 10 residues. Germline assignment: CDR1 DFQATT and CDR2 SNEGSKA (reference sequence).

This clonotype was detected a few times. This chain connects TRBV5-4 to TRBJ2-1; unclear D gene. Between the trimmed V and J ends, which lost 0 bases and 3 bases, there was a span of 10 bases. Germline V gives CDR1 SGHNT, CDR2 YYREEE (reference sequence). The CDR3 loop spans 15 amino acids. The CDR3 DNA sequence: TGTGCCAGCAGCTTGGGGGGTAGGGTCTACAATGAGCAGTTCTTC. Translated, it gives CASSLGGRVYNEQFF. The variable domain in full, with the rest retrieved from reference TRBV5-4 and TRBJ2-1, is ETGVTQSPTHLIKTRGQQVTLRCSSQSGHNTVSWYQQALGQGPQFIFQYYREEENGRGNFPPRFSGLQFPNYSSELNVNALELDDSALYLCASSLGGRVYNEQFFGPGTRLTVL.

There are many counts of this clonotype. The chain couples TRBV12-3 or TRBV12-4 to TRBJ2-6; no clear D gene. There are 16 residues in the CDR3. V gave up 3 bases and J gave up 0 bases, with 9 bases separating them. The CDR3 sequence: CASSFRQFSGANVLTF. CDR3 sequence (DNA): TGTGCCAGCAGTTTCCGTCAGTTCTCTGGGGCCAACGTCCTGACTTTC.

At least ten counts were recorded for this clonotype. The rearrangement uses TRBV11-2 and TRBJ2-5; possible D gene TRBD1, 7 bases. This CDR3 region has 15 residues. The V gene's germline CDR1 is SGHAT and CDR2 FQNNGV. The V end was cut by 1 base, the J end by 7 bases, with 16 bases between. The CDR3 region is CASSLVGGRDRTQYF. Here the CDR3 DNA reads TGTGCCAGCAGCTTAGTCGGAGGGCGGGACAGGACCCAGTACTTC. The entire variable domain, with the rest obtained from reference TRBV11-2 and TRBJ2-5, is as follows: EAGVAQSPRYKIIEKRQSVAFWCNPISGHATLYWYQQILGQGPKLLIQFQNNGVVDDSQLPKDRFSAERLKGVDSTLKIQPAKLEDSAVYLCASSLVGGRDRTQYFGPGTRLLVL.

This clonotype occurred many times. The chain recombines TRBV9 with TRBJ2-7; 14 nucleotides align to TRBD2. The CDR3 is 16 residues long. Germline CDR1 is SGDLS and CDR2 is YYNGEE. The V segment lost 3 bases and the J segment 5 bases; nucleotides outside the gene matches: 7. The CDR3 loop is CASSGRTGLAGDEQYF. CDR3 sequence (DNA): TGTGCCAGCAGCGGACGGACGGGACTAGCGGGAGACGAGCAGTACTTC.